One and the same sample provided the 25 T cell receptor beta chains below, sequenced in a study of T cell changes during pregnancy in multiple sclerosis. Data came from immunoSEQ multiplex PCR; TCRdb stores just in-frame clones and leaves some out. The profile shows about 15,000 clones, 65% to 90% of them singletons. The specimen comprised CD8+ T cells from peripheral blood mononuclear cells, sampled after pregnancy. All receptors derive from a female donor in good health, enrolled as a control in a pregnancy study.

V usage is TRBV6-5 and J usage is TRBJ2-3, with TRBD1 matching 7 bases. Trimming took 0 bases from V and 6 from J; bases not matched to a gene: 6. The germline V gene encodes CDR1 MNHEY and CDR2 SVGAGI. This CDR3 has 15 residues. The CDR3 DNA follows: TGTGCCAGCAGTTACTCAGGGGGCCCCTTGGATACGCAGTATTTT. Amino acid sequence: CASSYSGGPLDTQYF.

The V call is TRBV5-4, the J call TRBJ2-5; 8 nucleotides match TRBD2. The end of the DNA aligns better with TRBJ2-7, so the J call may be wrong. The CDR3 is 16 amino acids. Germline lookup yields CDR1 SGHNT and CDR2 YYREEE (reference sequence). The CDR3 nucleotides are TGTGCCAGCAGCTTGCGGACCAGCGGGGGTTCCTACGAGCAGTACTTC. It translates to CASSLRTSGGSYEQYF.

The chain carries TRBV13 and TRBJ2-1; 7 nucleotides agree with TRBD2. Germline values: CDR1 PRHDT, CDR2 FYEKMQ (reference sequence). V shed 0 bases and J 3 bases; nucleotides not matched to a gene: 5. This CDR3 has 16 residues. This CDR3 is CASSLGSRGVYNEQFF. DNA for the CDR3: TGTGCCAGCAGCTTAGGATCACGGGGGGTCTACAATGAGCAGTTCTTC. Full variable domain (outside the CDR3, taken from reference TRBV13 and TRBJ2-1): AAGVIQSPRHLIKEKRETATLKCYPIPRHDTVYWYQQGPGQDPQFLISFYEKMQSDKGSIPDRFSAQQFSDYHSELNMSSLELGDSALYFCASSLGSRGVYNEQFFGPGTRLTVL.

The chain joins TRBV6-1 to TRBJ1-5; tentative D call: TRBD1 (5 bases). V was trimmed by 5 bases and J by 7 bases, leaving 18 bases between them. The CDR3 loop spans 15 amino acids. CDR1 is MNHNS and CDR2 is SASEGT in the germline V gene. This CDR3 is CASSPTGSAAQPQHF. The CDR3 region has the DNA TGTGCCAGCAGTCCTACAGGATCAGCAGCGCAGCCCCAGCATTTT.

This clone was seen a handful of times. J is TRBJ2-5 and V is TRBV6-4; D ambiguous. Between the trimmed V and J ends, which lost 0 bases and 7 bases, there was a span of 9 bases. Germline CDR1 is MRHNA and CDR2 is SNTAGT. This CDR3 has 13 residues. The chain's CDR3 is CASSDSSEGTQYF. CDR3 bases: TGTGCCAGCAGTGACTCGAGCGAAGGGACCCAGTACTTC.

This clone was picked up a small number of times. The rearrangement joins TRBV10-3 to TRBJ2-7; 9 positions match TRBD1. J gave up 6 bases and V 10 bases, and 4 bases lay outside the gene matches. Germline CDR1 ENHRY, CDR2 SYGVKD. The CDR3 runs 11 residues. The CDR3 loop reads CASGTGSEQYF. In DNA form, the CDR3 reads TGTGCCAGCGGGACAGGGAGCGAGCAGTACTTC.

J is TRBJ2-7 and V is TRBV28; weak D call: TRBD2 (6 bases). The CDR3 is 16 amino acids. The germline CDR1 and CDR2 sequences are MDHEN and SYDVKM. With 3 bases removed from V and 3 bases from J, the gap between germline ends came to 18 bases. The CDR3: CASSFKPGDGDYEQYF. The DNA of the CDR3 is TGTGCCAGCAGTTTCAAGCCGGGGGACGGGGACTACGAGCAGTACTTC.

The rearrangement uses TRBV19 and TRBJ2-1; a weak D match, TRBD1 (6 bases). V shed 5 bases and J shed 8 bases, with 22 bases lying between them. The germline V gene has CDR1 LNHDA and CDR2 SQIVND (reference sequence). The CDR3 spans 16 residues. The CDR3 protein is CASSPQMTGRGHEQFF. CDR3 nucleotides: TGTGCCAGTAGTCCTCAGATGACAGGACGGGGTCATGAGCAGTTCTTC.

The rearrangement joins TRBV7-9 to TRBJ2-3; the D gene is possibly TRBD2 (6 bases). The CDR3 is 17 residues long. Germline V gene data show CDR1 as SEHNR and CDR2 as FQNEAQ (reference sequence). The V gene lost 5 bases and the J gene lost 2 bases, with 20 bases spanning the gap. The chain's CDR3 is CASSPQTSRLNTDTQYF. The CDR3, as DNA: TGTGCCAGCAGCCCACAAACTAGCAGGCTGAACACAGATACGCAGTATTTT.

This chain connects TRBV10-3 to TRBJ2-3; 7 positions match TRBD2. Per germline, CDR1 ENHRY and CDR2 SYGVKD. The CDR3 runs 16 residues. The V gene end was trimmed by 4 bases and the J gene end by 0 bases; junction bases not matched to a gene: 7. The chain's CDR3 is CAISVIEGGSTDTQYF. The CDR3, as DNA: TGTGCCATCAGTGTAATTGAGGGAGGGAGCACAGATACGCAGTATTTT.

V usage is TRBV6-6 and J usage is TRBJ1-1; a weak D match, TRBD1 (5 bases). CDR3 length: 14 amino acids. The V gene's germline CDR1 is MNHNY and CDR2 SVGAGI (reference sequence). V dropped 1 base and J dropped 7 bases, with 13 bases sitting between them. This CDR3 is CASSYYGGGIEAFF. The CDR3 DNA is TGTGCCAGCAGTTACTATGGGGGAGGGATTGAAGCTTTCTTT.

V is TRBV7-9 and J is TRBJ2-1; D is possibly TRBD1 (5 bases). The ends were cut back, 4 bases at V and 8 bases at J, with 12 bases in the middle. Germline V CDR1 and CDR2: SEHNR, FQNEAQ (reference sequence). The CDR3 extends over 13 amino acids. The DNA for the CDR3 is TGTGCCAGCAGCTCCACAGGAAAGGATGAGCAGTTCTTC. Its translation is CASSSTGKDEQFF.

This chain joins TRBV4-3 and TRBJ2-7, with 7 bases that match TRBD2. V lost 0 bases to trimming and J lost 1 base; unmatched junction nucleotides: 12. This CDR3 is built from 18 residues. CDR1 is LGHNA, CDR2 YSLEER, per germline. CDR3: CASSQDLGDGGSSYEQYF. CDR3 sequence (DNA): TGCGCCAGCAGCCAAGATCTTGGGGACGGGGGGTCTTCCTACGAGCAGTACTTC.

The rearrangement uses TRBV9 and TRBJ1-2, with D hard to call. This CDR3 region has 12 residues. Germline CDR1 reads SGDLS; CDR2 reads YYNGEE. V was pared by 7 bases and J by 2 bases, with 9 bases between. DNA for the CDR3: TGTGCCAGCGGAGGAGGAAACTATGGCTACACCTTC. It yields the protein CASGGGNYGYTF.

This clone came up once. The V and J genes are TRBV14 and TRBJ1-2; unclear D gene. V lost 4 bases, J lost 8 bases, and 17 bases lay in between. This CDR3 contains 14 residues. From germline, CDR1 is SGHDN and CDR2 FVKESK. CDR3 loop: CASSLAPIGVGYTF. The CDR3 DNA reads TGTGCCAGCAGCCTAGCCCCGATCGGGGTAGGCTACACCTTC.

This clone occurred a few times. The rearrangement uses TRBV7-6 and TRBJ2-1; D is ambiguous. The ends were cut back, 8 bases at V and 0 bases at J, with 8 bases in the middle. Germline values: CDR1 SGHVS, CDR2 FNYEAQ. The length of the CDR3 is 13 residues. CDR3 bases: TGTGCCAGCGCTATATCCTCCTACAATGAGCAGTTCTTC. Encoded protein: CASAISSYNEQFF.

The chain carries TRBV5-5 and TRBJ1-4; 9 positions agree with TRBD1. This CDR3 is 18 amino acids long. Losses at the gene ends were 3 bases for V and 6 bases for J; bases not matched to a gene: 15. Germline V CDR1 and CDR2: SGHKS, YYEKEE (reference sequence). The CDR3 nucleotides read TGTGCCAGCAGCTCGTACAAACTACCGGGACAGGGTGATGAAAAACTGTTTTTT. As protein: CASSSYKLPGQGDEKLFF.

The genes are TRBV5-1 and TRBJ2-3; 8 positions match TRBD1. Germline CDR1 reads SGHRS; CDR2 reads YFSETQ. Trimming took 0 bases from V and 4 from J; bases not matched to a gene: 4. The CDR3 runs 15 residues. CDR3 in amino acids: CASSLGQGAADTQYF. CDR3 DNA: TGCGCCAGCAGCTTGGGCCAGGGGGCAGCAGATACGCAGTATTTT.

The chain combines TRBV4-1 with TRBJ2-5; 9 bases fit TRBD1. From germline, CDR1 is MGHRA and CDR2 YSYEKL. The length of the CDR3 is 16 residues. Unmatched junction bases numbered 7, after V lost 3 bases and J lost 2 bases. The CDR3 DNA reads as TGCGCCAGCAGCCAGCGACTAGGACAGGGGCAAGAGACCCAGTACTTC. Translating gives CASSQRLGQGQETQYF.

V is TRBV5-6 and J is TRBJ2-1, with D maybe TRBD2 (6 bases). In germline, CDR1 is SGHDT, CDR2 YYEEEE. CDR3 length: 13 residues. The V and J ends lost 0 bases and 8 bases respectively, with 9 bases between them. The CDR3 region is CASSLVSGDEQFF. The CDR3 nucleotides are TGTGCCAGCAGCTTGGTTTCGGGGGATGAGCAGTTCTTC. The variable domain in full, with the rest retrieved from reference TRBV5-6 and TRBJ2-1, is DAGVTQSPTHLIKTRGQQVTLRCSPKSGHDTVSWYQQALGQGPQFIFQYYEEEERQRGNFPDRFSGHQFPNYSSELNVNALLLGDSALYLCASSLVSGDEQFFGPGTRLTVL.

This sequence joins TRBV9 and TRBJ2-1; a possible D gene is TRBD2 (6 bases). Per the germline V gene, CDR1 is SGDLS and CDR2 is YYNGEE. CDR3 length: 13 residues. V was pared by 3 bases and J by 9 bases, with 13 bases between. CDR3 nucleotides: TGTGCCAGCAGCGCCCGACTAGATCTTGAGCAGTTCTTC. Protein: CASSARLDLEQFF.

This clone showed up just once. The chain combines TRBV4-3 with TRBJ2-7; TRBD2 matches 7 bases. This CDR3 is 15 amino acids long. V gave up 2 bases and J gave up 3 bases; unmatched junction bases: 7. Germline CDR1 LGHNA, CDR2 YSLEER. DNA for the CDR3: TGCGCCAGCAGCCAATCCGGGACGGGGGGCTACGAGCAGTACTTC. Translated: CASSQSGTGGYEQYF.

This clone was counted a few times. The chain couples TRBV29-1 to TRBJ2-1; TRBD1 aligns across 8 bases. Per the germline V gene, CDR1 is SQVTM and CDR2 is ANQGSEA. This CDR3 comprises 14 residues. J gave up 1 base and V 3 bases, and 2 bases lay outside the gene matches. In DNA, the CDR3 is TGCAGCGTTGAGGGGGACAGGTCCTACAATGAGCAGTTCTTC. It is translated as CSVEGDRSYNEQFF.

This clone was seen a handful of times. The chain has TRBV6-1 and TRBJ1-6; TRBD1 matches at 9 bases. The CDR3 has 13 residues. CDR1 and CDR2 (germline): MNHNS, SASEGT. Trimming took 11 bases from V and 5 from J; bases not matched to a gene: 4. CDR3 DNA sequence: TGTGCCGGGACAGGGTCTGATAATTCACCCCTCCACTTT. Protein: CAGTGSDNSPLHF.

This chain connects TRBV9 to TRBJ2-1; 7 positions match TRBD2. The V gene's germline CDR1 is SGDLS and CDR2 YYNGEE. Trimming at V came to 4 bases and at J to 3 bases, leaving 10 bases not matched to a gene. The CDR3 contains 16 residues. The CDR3 sequence is CASSSSGKGYYNEQFF. The CDR3 bases are TGTGCCAGCAGCAGCAGCGGGAAGGGGTACTACAATGAGCAGTTCTTC.